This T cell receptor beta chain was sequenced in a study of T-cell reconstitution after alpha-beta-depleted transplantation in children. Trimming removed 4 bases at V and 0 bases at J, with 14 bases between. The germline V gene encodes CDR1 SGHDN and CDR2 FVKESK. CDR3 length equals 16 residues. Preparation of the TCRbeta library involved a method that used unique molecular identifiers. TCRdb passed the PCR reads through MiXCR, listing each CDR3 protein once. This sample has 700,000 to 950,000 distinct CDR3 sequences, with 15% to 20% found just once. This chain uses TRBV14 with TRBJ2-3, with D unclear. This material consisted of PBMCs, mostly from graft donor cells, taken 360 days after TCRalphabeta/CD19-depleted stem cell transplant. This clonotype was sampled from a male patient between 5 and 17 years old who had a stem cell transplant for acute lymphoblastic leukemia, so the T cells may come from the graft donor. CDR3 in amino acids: CASSRRTDLSTDTQYF. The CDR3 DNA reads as TGTGCCAGCAGCCGACGGACGGACCTTAGCACAGATACGCAGTATTTT.